The 32 T cell receptor beta chains listed next were all sequenced from one sample in a study of CD8+ T cells in alopecia areata. Treatment defined: oral pan-JAK inhibitor, 5-10 mg twice daily. Sequencing relied on a cDNA template that was reverse transcribed from extracted RNA. Some clones are missing from TCRdb's copy, which holds only in-frame ones; the method was immunoSEQ multiplex PCR. The sample carries a few hundred thousand clones, about 58% recorded once. The specimen was CD4+ T cells sorted from blood, collected at week 4, from a patient treated with tofacitinib. The receptors shown here come from a human donor with alopecia areata.

The J gene is TRBJ2-3, the V gene TRBV5-1; 7 positions agree with TRBD1. The length of the CDR3 is 15 residues. V shed 0 bases and J 4 bases; nucleotides not matched to a gene: 5. Per the germline V gene, CDR1 is SGHRS and CDR2 is YFSETQ. CDR3 sequence reads: CASSLATGVADTQYF. The CDR3, as DNA: TGCGCCAGCAGCTTGGCAACAGGGGTGGCAGATACGCAGTATTTT.

The chain has TRBV9 and TRBJ1-5; D ambiguous. The V end was cut by 3 bases, the J end by 9 bases, with 16 bases between. This CDR3 is 14 amino acids long. The germline CDR1 and CDR2 sequences are SGDLS and YYNGEE. Here the CDR3 DNA reads TGTGCCAGCAGCGCCCGGGGTAAAGATACGCCCCAGCATTTT. This sequence encodes CASSARGKDTPQHF. Variable domain in full (rest from reference TRBV9 and TRBJ1-5): DSGVTQTPKHLITATGQRVTLRCSPRSGDLSVYWYQQSLDQGLQFLIQYYNGEERAKGNILERFSAQQFPDLHSELNLSSLELGDSALYFCASSARGKDTPQHFGDGTRLSIL.

The chain has TRBV29-1 and TRBJ2-3; D remains ambiguous. The germline V gene encodes CDR1 SQVTM and CDR2 ANQGSEA. V was clipped by 1 base and J by 4 bases, with 6 bases between them. The CDR3 totals 12 residues. The CDR3 loop is CSVEGLADTQYF. The DNA of the CDR3 is TGCAGCGTTGAAGGGCTCGCAGATACGCAGTATTTT.

The V call is TRBV2, the J call TRBJ2-2, with 10 bases fitting TRBD1. J gave up 1 base and V 6 bases, and 8 bases lay outside the gene matches. CDR3 length equals 17 residues. Per germline, CDR1 SNHLY and CDR2 FYNNEI. The CDR3 coding sequence is TGTGCCAGCAGAGCAGGACAGGGGGTAAAGAACACCGGGGAGCTGTTTTTT. Its translation: CASRAGQGVKNTGELFF.

The CDR3 reads CASSTRKRTGRDVLTF. CDR3 nucleotide sequence: TGTGCCAGCAGCACCCGAAAGAGGACAGGGAGAGACGTCCTGACTTTC. This chain uses TRBV25-1 with TRBJ2-6, with 8 bases lining up with TRBD1. This CDR3 contains 16 residues. Looked up from germline, CDR1 is MGHDK and CDR2 is SYGVNS. J was trimmed by 11 bases and V by 6 bases; bases with no gene match: 15. Combining the CDR3 with reference TRBV25-1 and TRBJ2-6 gives the whole variable domain EADIYQTPRYLVIGTGKKITLECSQTMGHDKMYWYQQDPGMELHLIHYSYGVNSTEKGDLSSESTVSRIRTEHFPLTLESARPSHTSQYLCASSTRKRTGRDVLTFGAGSRLTVL.

This chain connects TRBV5-1 to TRBJ2-7; D might be TRBD1 (6 bases). This CDR3 has 16 amino acids. Between the trimmed V and J ends, which lost 0 bases and 2 bases, there was a span of 15 bases. CDR1 is SGHRS, CDR2 YFSETQ, per germline. The CDR3 protein is CASSLAAATGTYEQYF. In DNA, the CDR3 is TGCGCCAGCAGCTTGGCCGCAGCGACAGGCACCTACGAGCAGTACTTC.

Only a few counts were recorded for this clone. The chain uses TRBV27 and TRBJ2-5, with D tentatively TRBD2 (5 bases). This CDR3 has 15 residues. The V and J ends lost 5 bases and 1 base respectively, with 14 bases between them. Germline V gives CDR1 MNHEY, CDR2 SMNVEV (reference sequence). CDR3 residues: CASSPRGQAQETQYF. The CDR3 DNA follows: TGTGCCAGCAGTCCCCGAGGGCAGGCCCAAGAGACCCAGTACTTC.

The rearrangement joins TRBV7-2 to TRBJ2-7, with no clear D. Germline V gene lookup returns CDR1 SGHTA and CDR2 FQGNSA. The length of the CDR3 is 14 residues. The V end was cut by 1 base, the J end by 3 bases, with 10 bases between. The CDR3 loop is CASSLGQRSYEQYF. The CDR3 coding sequence is TGTGCCAGCAGCTTAGGACAAAGAAGCTACGAGCAGTACTTC. Full variable domain (rest looked up from reference TRBV7-2 and TRBJ2-7): GAGVSQSPSNKVTEKGKDVELRCDPISGHTALYWYRQSLGQGLEFLIYFQGNSAPDKSGLPSDRFSAERTGGSVSTLTIQRTQQEDSAVYLCASSLGQRSYEQYFGPGTRLTVT.

This clone was found many times. Other DNA sequences in this specimen translate into the identical CDR3. This chain connects TRBV5-1 to TRBJ2-2; tentative D call: TRBD2 (5 bases). The germline CDR1 and CDR2 sequences are SGHRS and YFSETQ. Trimming removed 0 bases from V and 4 bases from J, with 7 bases in between. The CDR3 totals 14 residues. Here the CDR3 DNA reads TGCGCCAGCAGCTTGGATAGCGCCACCGGGGAGCTGTTTTTT. Protein: CASSLDSATGELFF. Combining the CDR3 with reference TRBV5-1 and TRBJ2-2 gives the whole variable domain KAGVTQTPRYLIKTRGQQVTLSCSPISGHRSVSWYQQTPGQGLQFLFEYFSETQRNKGNFPGRFSGRQFSNSRSEMNVSTLELGDSALYLCASSLDSATGELFFGEGSRLTVL.

This chain connects TRBV4-1 to TRBJ2-2; D is unclear. The V gene lost 0 bases and the J gene lost 1 base, with 3 bases spanning the gap. CDR3 size: 14 residues. Per the germline V gene, CDR1 is MGHRA and CDR2 is YSYEKL. The CDR3 spells CASSQDRNTGELFF. The CDR3 bases are TGCGCCAGCAGCCAAGACAGGAACACCGGGGAGCTGTTTTTT.

This clone was found many times. J is TRBJ2-1 and V is TRBV6-4, with 14 bases identical to TRBD2. Trimming cost V 0 bases and J 9 bases; bases outside gene matches: 1. The CDR3 is 15 residues long. Germline V gene lookup returns CDR1 MRHNA and CDR2 SNTAGT. The CDR3 DNA reads as TGTGCCAGCAGTGACTCGACTAGCGGGGGGGCTGAGCAGTTCTTC. This gives the protein CASSDSTSGGAEQFF.

This clone turned up a few times. This sequence joins TRBV27 and TRBJ2-1, with D possibly being TRBD2 (5 bases). Between the trimmed V and J ends, which lost 8 bases and 3 bases, there was a span of 17 bases. The CDR3 sequence is 15 residues long. Germline CDR1 MNHEY, CDR2 SMNVEV (reference sequence). DNA of the CDR3: TGTGCCAGCTTCTCTCAGGTGGGGAGCTACAATGAGCAGTTCTTC. Amino acids: CASFSQVGSYNEQFF.

A few counts support this clone. The V gene is TRBV20-1, the J gene TRBJ2-5; the D gene is possibly TRBD2 (5 bases). The CDR3 has 11 amino acids. The V and J ends lost 6 bases and 14 bases respectively, with 19 bases between them. Germline V gene sequence: CDR1 DFQATT, CDR2 SNEGSKA (reference sequence). CDR3 region: CSAVDFPYTYF. The CDR3 bases are TGCAGTGCCGTGGACTTCCCCTACACATACTTC.

The sample holds a few counts of this clone. The gene calls are TRBV5-6 and TRBJ2-3, with D unresolved. V was shortened by 1 base and J by 2 bases, with 5 bases between the two germline ends. CDR3 length: 13 residues. Germline CDR1 is SGHDT and CDR2 is YYEEEE. The CDR3 protein is CASSLIPTDTQYF. The CDR3 DNA sequence: TGTGCCAGCAGCTTGATTCCCACAGATACGCAGTATTTT.

The rearrangement links TRBV5-1 to TRBJ1-2; D is perhaps TRBD1 (5 bases). The CDR3 runs 13 residues. In germline, CDR1 is SGHRS, CDR2 YFSETQ. Trimming removed 4 bases at V and 4 bases at J, with 11 bases between. This CDR3 reads CASSRIDSYGYTF. The CDR3, as DNA: TGCGCCAGCAGCCGTATCGACAGCTATGGCTACACCTTC.

This chain links TRBV19 with TRBJ2-5; TRBD1 is a possible D gene (6 bases). V gave up 3 bases and J gave up 4 bases, with 9 bases separating them. CDR3 length: 13 residues. The V gene's germline CDR1 is LNHDA and CDR2 SQIVND (reference sequence). The CDR3 bases are TGTGCCAGTAGTATGGGACACTCAGAGACCCAGTACTTC. Protein: CASSMGHSETQYF.

The chain carries TRBV4-2 and TRBJ2-3, with TRBD2 identical over 15 bases. Trimming at V came to 4 bases and at J to 6 bases, leaving 5 bases not matched to a gene. This CDR3 is 16 amino acids long. Germline values: CDR1 LGHNA, CDR2 YNFKEQ. CDR3 nucleotide sequence: TGTGCCAGCAGCCGTGGACTAGCGGGGGGGAGTGATACGCAGTATTTT. Encoded protein: CASSRGLAGGSDTQYF.

This clone appeared a few times. In nucleotides, the CDR3 is TGCAGCGTTGATAGACAGGGTTATGGCTACACCTTC. Translation gives CSVDRQGYGYTF. This sequence joins TRBV29-1 and TRBJ1-2, with 7 bases fitting TRBD1. CDR1 is SQVTM, CDR2 ANQGSEA, per germline. V was pared by 3 bases and J by 5 bases, with 3 bases of the junction left unmatched. This CDR3 region has 12 residues.

This clone appeared a few times. V and J are TRBV9 and TRBJ2-3; possibly TRBD1 for D (6 bases). V gave up 3 bases and J gave up 3 bases, with 20 bases separating them. The CDR3 has 17 residues. Germline lookup yields CDR1 SGDLS and CDR2 YYNGEE. This CDR3 is CASSGRTASGLTDTQYF. The CDR3 nucleotides are TGTGCCAGCAGCGGGCGGACAGCAAGTGGATTAACAGATACGCAGTATTTT.

The sample holds many counts of this clone. The DNA for the CDR3 is TGTGCCAGCAGCTCCGTGACTAGCGGGGGAAACACCGGGGAGCTGTTTTTT. Translating gives CASSSVTSGGNTGELFF. The chain has TRBV7-7 and TRBJ2-2; TRBD2 agrees at 12 bases. J gave up 2 bases and V 4 bases, and 5 bases lay outside the gene matches. This CDR3 has 17 residues. From germline, CDR1 is SSHAT and CDR2 FNYEAQ (reference sequence).

This clone was counted between two and nine times. The J gene is TRBJ2-7, the V gene TRBV12-2; TRBD1 is the table's D call and was not checked against the DNA. TRBV12-2 is termed a pseudogene. The CDR3 consists of 12 residues. Written as DNA, the CDR3 is TGTGCAAGTCGCACAGGGGGCTACGAGCAGTACTTC. Residues: CASRTGGYEQYF.

The chain employs TRBV29-1 and TRBJ1-2; D possibly corresponds to TRBD1 (6 bases). Trimming removed 5 bases at V and 7 bases at J, with 17 bases between. The length of the CDR3 is 13 residues. Germline CDR1 and CDR2: SQVTM and ANQGSEA. The DNA of the CDR3 is TGCAGCGTTAATATGGACAGCAACGGTGGCTACACCTTC. This translates into CSVNMDSNGGYTF. Filled out from reference TRBV29-1 and TRBJ1-2, the complete variable domain reads SAVISQKPSRDICQRGTSLTIQCQVDSQVTMMFWYRQQPGQSLTLIATANQGSEATYESGFVIDKFPISRPNLTFSTLTVSNMSPEDSSIYLCSVNMDSNGGYTFGSGTRLTVV.

This rearrangement joins TRBV27 to TRBJ2-2; D ambiguous. V lost 5 bases and J lost 4, with 8 bases in between. The CDR3 is 13 residues long. Germline loops: CDR1 MNHEY, CDR2 SMNVEV (reference sequence). Here the CDR3 DNA reads TGTGCCAGCAGTCCCGGCGTCACCGGGGAGCTGTTTTTT. It codes for CASSPGVTGELFF.

The chain has TRBV6-6 and TRBJ2-1; D unclear. Germline assignment: CDR1 MNHNY and CDR2 SVGAGI (reference sequence). The CDR3 is made up of 13 amino acids. Trimming shortened V by 5 bases and J by 7 bases, and 12 bases separated the two germline ends. The CDR3 region is CASSNTEWNEQFF. CDR3 DNA: TGTGCCAGCAGTAACACCGAGTGGAATGAGCAGTTCTTC.

The chain employs TRBV9 and TRBJ1-1; a weak D match, TRBD1 (5 bases). In germline, CDR1 is SGDLS, CDR2 YYNGEE. V dropped 6 bases and J dropped 6 bases, with 24 bases sitting between them. The CDR3 is 16 residues long. CDR3 protein: CASTPVPGMFKPEAFF. The CDR3 region has the DNA TGTGCCAGCACCCCCGTTCCAGGGATGTTTAAGCCTGAAGCTTTCTTT.

The chain recombines TRBV6-1 with TRBJ2-7; perhaps TRBD1 as D (5 bases). The CDR3 is 14 residues long. Germline V gives CDR1 MNHNS, CDR2 SASEGT. Trimming cost V 3 bases and J 5 bases, with 14 bases left between them. The chain's CDR3 is CASSDPGKGNEQYF. Here the CDR3 DNA reads TGTGCCAGCAGTGACCCAGGGAAGGGGAACGAGCAGTACTTC.

This rearrangement joins TRBV30 to TRBJ1-1; the D gene is possibly TRBD1 (5 bases). Germline assignment: CDR1 GTSNPN and CDR2 SVGIG (reference sequence). The CDR3 runs to 16 residues. Trimming cost V 2 bases and J 9 bases, with 25 bases left between them. The CDR3 DNA reads TGTGCCTGGAGTTCGAACCCAGGGTTCCAAATTACAAAAGCTTTCTTT. This codes for CAWSSNPGFQITKAFF.

V gene TRBV5-5 combines with J gene TRBJ2-7; D is possibly TRBD1 (5 bases). The V and J ends lost 4 bases and 11 bases respectively, with 16 bases between them. This CDR3 comprises 12 residues. The V gene's germline CDR1 is SGHKS and CDR2 YYEKEE (reference sequence). CDR3 in amino acids: CASSLDTIKEYF. DNA of the CDR3: TGTGCCAGCAGCCTGGACACTATTAAGGAGTACTTC.

The chain is built from TRBV2 and TRBJ1-2; no definite D call. V gave up 1 base and J gave up 1 base, with 4 bases separating them. The CDR3 has 13 amino acids. The germline CDR1 and CDR2 sequences are SNHLY and FYNNEI. The CDR3 spells CASSEDVNYGYTF. The CDR3 DNA reads as TGTGCCAGCAGTGAAGACGTTAACTATGGCTACACCTTC.

The V gene is TRBV30, the J gene TRBJ2-1, with D perhaps matching TRBD1 (5 bases). The germline V gene encodes CDR1 GTSNPN and CDR2 SVGIG (reference sequence). V was trimmed by 5 bases and J by 3 bases, leaving 8 bases between them. There are 12 residues in the CDR3. The DNA for the CDR3 is TGTGCCTGGGACAGCTTCTACAATGAGCAGTTCTTC. Protein: CAWDSFYNEQFF. The complete variable domain, with remaining parts taken from reference TRBV30 and TRBJ2-1, reads SQTIHQWPATLVQPVGSPLSLECTVEGTSNPNLYWYRQAAGRGLQLLFYSVGIGQISSEVPQNLSASRPQDRQFILSSKKLLLSDSGFYLCAWDSFYNEQFFGPGTRLTVL.

This clone was recorded a few times. The chain combines TRBV13 with TRBJ2-7; D is tentatively TRBD1 or TRBD2 (5 bases each). The CDR3 consists of 14 residues. From germline, CDR1 is PRHDT and CDR2 FYEKMQ (reference sequence). Trimming left V 2 bases short and J 0 bases short, with 8 bases between. The CDR3 protein is CASSLLGVSYEQYF. CDR3 coding DNA: TGTGCCAGCAGCTTATTGGGGGTCTCCTACGAGCAGTACTTC.

This clone was detected only a few times. The chain combines TRBV29-1 with TRBJ2-5; D might be TRBD1 or TRBD2, each matching 5 bases. Trimming removed 5 bases from V and 1 base from J, with 17 bases in between. The CDR3 loop spans 15 amino acids. CDR1 is SQVTM and CDR2 is ANQGSEA in the germline V gene. CDR3 sequence (DNA): TGCAGCGTTCCTAATCCCCAGGGAGCCCAAGAGACCCAGTACTTC. It is translated as CSVPNPQGAQETQYF.